Listed here is a single T cell receptor (beta chain). The antigen remains unidentified. The donors formed part of the roughly 120-subject validation cohort, distinct from the approximately 670-subject first cohort. Germline V gene data show CDR1 as LGHNA and CDR2 as YNFKEQ. The CDR3 length is 16 residues. V was pared by 4 bases and J by 6 bases, with 10 bases of the junction left unmatched. Here immunoSEQ multiplex PCR was the method, and the copy in TCRdb shows in-frame clones only, minus some. The data show 92,000 or so clones, about 96% seen once. These data come from a study of cytomegalovirus exposure and HLA in healthy donors. Findings and limits, study-wide: There were some public TCRs occurring in many donors, but most TCR sequences were rare.

The receptor comes from a man aged 18 to 29 in good health and CMV-seronegative. The chain joins TRBV4-2 to TRBJ2-3; 10 nucleotides match TRBD2. The specimen sequenced was PBMCs. The CDR3 reads CASSPTAGGPSDTQYF. CDR3 in DNA: TGTGCCAGCAGCCCCACAGCGGGAGGGCCATCGGATACGCAGTATTTT.